Shown below are 5 T cell receptor beta chains from a single sample sequenced in a study of T cell responses to AZD1222 COVID-19 vaccine (dated by TCRdb to 2020 to 2022). To prepare the library, the immunoSEQ multiplex PCR assay was applied. In TCRdb, the immuneACCESS table is reduced to in-frame sequences with V and J assigned. These tables do not hold every clone; where another copy was compared, an unresolved V gene accounts for under half, and the others remain unexplained. For this sample the table gives 150,000 to 200,000 clones, of which around 90% were detected only once. Together, the top ten hold 11% of the sample. The time point tag for this specimen amounts to: about 28 days (+/-7) after the second vaccine dose. The input for sequencing was peripheral blood, taken 28 days after the second AZD1222 dose. Receptors were obtained from an adult who received the AZD1222 COVID-19 vaccine.

The V call is TRBV6-2 or TRBV6-3, the J call TRBJ2-3; 10 bases agree with TRBD1. V lost 4 bases, J lost 2 bases, and 9 bases stayed unmatched. This CDR3 is 17 amino acids long. CDR1 and CDR2 from the germline V gene are MNHEY and SVGEGT. This CDR3 reads CASSLSDRGRNTDTQYF. The CDR3 DNA is TGTGCCAGCAGTTTATCCGACAGGGGGCGCAACACAGATACGCAGTATTTT.

The chain links TRBV14 to TRBJ2-7; the D is unclear. V lost 4 bases and J 0 bases, leaving 10 bases between the germline ends. This CDR3 spans 14 amino acids. Germline CDR1 reads SGHDN; CDR2 reads FVKESK. CDR3 sequence: CASSPELYSYEQYF. The CDR3 DNA follows: TGTGCCAGCAGCCCCGAGCTTTACTCCTACGAGCAGTACTTC.

The genes are TRBV10-3 and TRBJ1-1; D is possibly TRBD1 (5 bases). CDR1 and CDR2 from the germline V gene are ENHRY and SYGVKD. The CDR3 covers 14 residues. V was cut by 6 bases and J by 4 bases, with 15 bases left in between. Written as DNA, the CDR3 is TGTGCCATCAGCCCCGGGGGGGAGGGCACTGAAGCTTTCTTT. Its protein is CAISPGGEGTEAFF.

The chain uses TRBV5-6 and TRBJ2-3; 7 bases match TRBD2. J was trimmed by 0 bases and V by 3 bases; bases with no gene match: 7. This CDR3 has 16 residues. Germline V gives CDR1 SGHDT, CDR2 YYEEEE. The CDR3 loop reads CASSSLAGFSTDTQYF. In nucleotides, the CDR3 is TGTGCCAGCAGCTCCTTAGCGGGTTTTAGCACAGATACGCAGTATTTT.

CDR3 amino acids: CASSLLTGGGETQYF. The CDR3 DNA reads TGTGCCAGCAGCTTACTGACAGGGGGCGGCGAGACCCAGTACTTC. The chain links TRBV5-6 to TRBJ2-5, with 10 nucleotides matching TRBD1. CDR1 and CDR2 (germline): SGHDT, YYEEEE. The CDR3 is 15 residues long. Trimming removed 2 bases from V and 5 bases from J; junction bases left unmatched: 6.